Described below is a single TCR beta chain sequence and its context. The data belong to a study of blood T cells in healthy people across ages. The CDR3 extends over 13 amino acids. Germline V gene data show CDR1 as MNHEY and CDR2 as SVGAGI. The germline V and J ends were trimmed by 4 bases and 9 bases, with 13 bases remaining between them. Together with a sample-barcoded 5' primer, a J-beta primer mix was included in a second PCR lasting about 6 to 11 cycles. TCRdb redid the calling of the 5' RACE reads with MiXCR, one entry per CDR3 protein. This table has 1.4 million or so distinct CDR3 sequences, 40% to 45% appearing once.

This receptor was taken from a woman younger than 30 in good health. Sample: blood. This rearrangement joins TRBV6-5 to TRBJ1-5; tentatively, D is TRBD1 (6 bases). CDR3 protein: CASSSRGLLPQHF. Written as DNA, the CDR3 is TGTGCCAGCAGTTCCAGGGGTTTGCTGCCCCAGCATTTT.